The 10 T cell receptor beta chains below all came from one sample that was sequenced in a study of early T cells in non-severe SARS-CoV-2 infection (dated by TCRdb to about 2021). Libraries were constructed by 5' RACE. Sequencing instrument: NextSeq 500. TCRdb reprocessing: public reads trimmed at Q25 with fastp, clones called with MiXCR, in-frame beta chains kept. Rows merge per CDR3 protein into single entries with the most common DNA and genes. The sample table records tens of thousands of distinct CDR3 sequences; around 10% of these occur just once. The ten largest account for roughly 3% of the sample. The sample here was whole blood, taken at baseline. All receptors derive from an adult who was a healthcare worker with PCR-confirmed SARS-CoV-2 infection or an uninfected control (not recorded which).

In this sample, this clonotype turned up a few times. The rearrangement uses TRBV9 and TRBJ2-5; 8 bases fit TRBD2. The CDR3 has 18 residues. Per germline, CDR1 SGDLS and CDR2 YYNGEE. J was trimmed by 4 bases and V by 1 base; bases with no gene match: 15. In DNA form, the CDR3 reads TGTGCCAGCAGCGTAAGTCCATCCCCGGCGGGGGGACGAGAGACCCAGTACTTC. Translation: CASSVSPSPAGGRETQYF.

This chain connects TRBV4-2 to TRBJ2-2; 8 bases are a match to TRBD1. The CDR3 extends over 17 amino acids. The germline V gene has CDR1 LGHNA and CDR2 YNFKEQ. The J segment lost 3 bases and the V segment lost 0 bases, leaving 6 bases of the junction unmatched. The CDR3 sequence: CASSQDGQGAYTGELFF. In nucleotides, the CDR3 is TGTGCCAGCAGCCAAGACGGGCAGGGGGCGTACACCGGGGAGCTGTTTTTT.

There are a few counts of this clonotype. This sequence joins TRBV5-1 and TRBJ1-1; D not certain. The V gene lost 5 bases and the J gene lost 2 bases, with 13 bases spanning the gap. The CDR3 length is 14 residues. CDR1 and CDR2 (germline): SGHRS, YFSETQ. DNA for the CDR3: TGCGCCAGCAGTCGGACTGCGGGAAACACTGAAGCTTTCTTT. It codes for CASSRTAGNTEAFF.

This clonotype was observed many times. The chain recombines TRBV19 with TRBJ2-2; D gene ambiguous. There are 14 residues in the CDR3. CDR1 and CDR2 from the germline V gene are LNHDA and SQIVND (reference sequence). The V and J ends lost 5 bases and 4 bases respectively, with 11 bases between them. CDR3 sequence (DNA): TGTGCCAGTAGTCCCTCGACCGTCACCGGGGAGCTGTTTTTT. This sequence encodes CASSPSTVTGELFF.

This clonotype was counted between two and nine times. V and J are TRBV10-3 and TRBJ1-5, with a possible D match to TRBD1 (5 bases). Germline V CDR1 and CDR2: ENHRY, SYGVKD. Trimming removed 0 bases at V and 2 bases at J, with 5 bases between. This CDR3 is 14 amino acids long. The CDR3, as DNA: TGTGCCATCAGTGAGTCAGGGGGCAATCAGCCCCAGCATTTT. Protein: CAISESGGNQPQHF.

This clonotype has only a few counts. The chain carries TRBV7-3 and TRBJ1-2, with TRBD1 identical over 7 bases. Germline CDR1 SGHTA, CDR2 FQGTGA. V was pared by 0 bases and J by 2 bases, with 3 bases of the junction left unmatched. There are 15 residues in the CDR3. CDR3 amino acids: CASSLTGGQNYGYTF. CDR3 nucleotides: TGTGCCAGCAGCTTAACAGGGGGCCAAAACTATGGCTACACCTTC.

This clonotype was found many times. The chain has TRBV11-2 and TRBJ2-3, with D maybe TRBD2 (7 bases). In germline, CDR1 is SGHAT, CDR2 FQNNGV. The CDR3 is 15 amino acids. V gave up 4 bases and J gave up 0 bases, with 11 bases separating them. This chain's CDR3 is CASSSAGASTDTQYF. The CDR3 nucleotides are TGTGCCAGCAGCTCGGCGGGGGCCAGCACAGATACGCAGTATTTT.

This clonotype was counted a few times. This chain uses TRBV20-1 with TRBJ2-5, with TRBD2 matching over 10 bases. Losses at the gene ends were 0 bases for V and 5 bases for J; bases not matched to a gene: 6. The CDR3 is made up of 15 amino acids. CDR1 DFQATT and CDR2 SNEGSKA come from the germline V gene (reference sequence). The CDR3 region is CSARDSGGKRETQYF. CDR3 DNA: TGCAGTGCTAGAGATAGCGGGGGGAAGAGGGAGACCCAGTACTTC.

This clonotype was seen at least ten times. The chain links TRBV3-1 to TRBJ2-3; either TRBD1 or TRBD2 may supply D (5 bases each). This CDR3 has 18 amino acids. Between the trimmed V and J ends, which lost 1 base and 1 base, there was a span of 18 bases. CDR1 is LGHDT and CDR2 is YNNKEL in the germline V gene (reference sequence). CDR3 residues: CASSQGALRGRGTDTQYF. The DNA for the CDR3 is TGTGCCAGCAGCCAAGGGGCCTTGAGGGGAAGGGGCACAGATACGCAGTATTTT.

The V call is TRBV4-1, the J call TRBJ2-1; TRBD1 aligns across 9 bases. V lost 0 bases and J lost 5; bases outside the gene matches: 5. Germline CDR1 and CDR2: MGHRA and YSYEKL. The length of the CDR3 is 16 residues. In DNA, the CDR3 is TGCGCCAGCAGCCAAGATTCGGGACAGGGTAACAATGAGCAGTTCTTC. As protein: CASSQDSGQGNNEQFF.